Here is one TCR beta chain with its context. What it binds is not known. The source of the sample is a study of Ad26.COV2.S vaccination and SARS-CoV-2 variants. Study-level information: In the COV1001 trial, the donor was in the Ad26.COV2.S arm. Intramuscular Ad26.COV2.S doses were given once or twice, 56 days apart. Study results and caveats: Placebo recipients had lower spike-specific TCR breadth than vaccine recipients.

Only in-frame clones appear in the TCRdb table, and some are missing; sequencing was by immunoSEQ multiplex PCR. The repertoire holds roughly 700,000 clones, with about 90% as singletons. Indicated treatment: some 19 received Ad26.COV2.S at low or high dose, single or two shots; about 5 received placebo; per-sample allocation not given. Following the first vaccine or placebo injection, samples were taken on day 63. Boston hosted the donor, who was an adult aged 18-55 years. CDR1 and CDR2 (germline): SGHAT, FQNNGV. Trimming removed 5 bases from V and 3 bases from J, with 10 bases in between. The CDR3 has 13 residues.

This receptor was identified in a person aged 18-60 years who received the Ad26.COV2.S COVID-19 vaccine or a placebo. The sample in question was peripheral blood, obtained in a trial of Ad26.COV2.S vaccine versus placebo. This chain links TRBV11-2 with TRBJ1-2; weak D call: TRBD1 (6 bases). The CDR3 spells CASSQGQDYGYTF. In DNA form, the CDR3 reads TGTGCCAGCAGCCAGGGACAAGACTATGGCTACACCTTC.